These 21 T cell receptor beta chains were all obtained from the same sample, sequenced in a study of regulatory T cells in long-lasting Graves disease. TCR beta libraries were built with iRepertoire HTBI primers and Arm-PCR of CDR3 regions. TCRdb fed the multiplex PCR reads into MiXCR, producing one record per CDR3 protein. This sample has approximately 230,000 distinct CDR3 sequences; around 19% occur once, and the top ten carry 22%. As for time point: newly diagnosed GD, antithyroid drugs for less than 3 months. The authors made the TCR library using RNA they extracted from PBMCs. Sequencing was performed on peripheral blood mononuclear cells (PBMCs), taken at new diagnosis, from a patient treated with antithyroid drugs. The origin of the receptors is a female donor with Graves disease.

This chain joins TRBV3-1 and TRBJ2-2, with 7 bases lining up with TRBD2. In germline, CDR1 is LGHDT, CDR2 YNNKEL (reference sequence). The ends lost 1 base at V and 5 bases at J; junction bases unmatched: 4. CDR3 length: 15 residues. The CDR3 loop is CASSQAAGVTGELFF. Written as DNA, the CDR3 is TGTGCCAGCAGCCAAGCGGCGGGAGTTACCGGGGAGCTGTTTTTT. The full variable domain, rest sourced from reference TRBV3-1 and TRBJ2-2, is DTAVSQTPKYLVTQMGNDKSIKCEQNLGHDTMYWYKQDSKKFLKIMFSYNNKELIINETVPNRFSPKSPDKAHLNLHINSLELGDSAVYFCASSQAAGVTGELFFGEGSRLTVL.

This clonotype was counted ten times or more. The chain has TRBV20-1 and TRBJ1-2; D not certain. CDR1 DFQATT and CDR2 SNEGSKA come from the germline V gene (reference sequence). The CDR3 has 13 amino acids. V was clipped by 6 bases and J by 4 bases, with 15 bases between them. CDR3 protein: CSAPRADSYGYTF. The CDR3 nucleotides are TGCAGTGCCCCTAGGGCCGATTCCTATGGCTACACCTTC.

This clonotype was observed a handful of times. V usage is TRBV19 and J usage is TRBJ1-1; D is possibly TRBD1 (6 bases). V dropped 0 bases and J dropped 7 bases, with 12 bases sitting between them. Germline V lookup: CDR1 LNHDA, CDR2 SQIVND (reference sequence). CDR3 length equals 14 residues. Here the CDR3 reads CASSIEGRGGEAFF. Here the CDR3 DNA reads TGTGCCAGTAGTATAGAGGGTCGAGGGGGTGAAGCTTTCTTT.

This clonotype was picked up many times. With a much larger clone just one base away, this may be a read error. The chain combines TRBV12-3 or TRBV12-4 with TRBJ1-4; 7 bases match TRBD1. The CDR3 contains 14 residues. In nucleotides, the CDR3 is TGTGCCAGCAGTTCGGGACAGCTAAATGAAGAACTGTTTTTT. This translates into CASSSGQLNEELFF.

The chain recombines TRBV10-3 with TRBJ2-3, with 12 bases fitting TRBD2. Trimming cost V 5 bases and J 0 bases; bases outside gene matches: 3. This CDR3 has 16 amino acids. The germline gives CDR1 ENHRY, CDR2 SYGVKD. The CDR3: CAISRGLAGSTDTQYF. The CDR3 DNA is TGTGCCATCAGTCGCGGACTAGCGGGAAGCACAGATACGCAGTATTTT.

Ten or more counts support this clonotype. The V and J genes are TRBV6-1 and TRBJ2-3, with 7 positions matching TRBD1. Germline V gene sequence: CDR1 MNHNS, CDR2 SASEGT. The CDR3 has 16 residues. J was trimmed by 0 bases and V by 5 bases; bases with no gene match: 8. CDR3 region: CASSPGTESSTDTQYF. CDR3 coding DNA: TGTGCCAGCAGTCCTGGGACAGAGTCTAGCACAGATACGCAGTATTTT.

Ten or more counts support this clonotype. V gene TRBV28 combines with J gene TRBJ2-7; D is unresolved. CDR3 length: 12 residues. From germline, CDR1 is MDHEN and CDR2 SYDVKM. Trimming cost V 5 bases and J 5 bases, with 10 bases left between them. CDR3 in amino acids: CASSAQFDEQYF. The DNA for the CDR3 is TGTGCCAGCAGTGCGCAATTCGACGAGCAGTACTTC.

In the case of this clonotype: Just one base apart from a much larger clone, this may be a read error. The rearrangement links TRBV19 to TRBJ2-7; a possible D gene is TRBD2 (6 bases). In germline, CDR1 is LNHDA, CDR2 SQIVND (reference sequence). V was pared by 5 bases and J by 7 bases, with 21 bases between. The CDR3 extends over 15 amino acids. The CDR3 bases are TGTGCCAGTAGTTCGGGACTGACTCCCTACAATGAGCAGTACTTC. Encoded protein: CASSSGLTPYNEQYF.

Notes on this clonotype: This sequence may be a read error, since a much larger clone differs from it by one base. This rearrangement joins TRBV6-2 or TRBV6-3 to TRBJ1-2; D is perhaps TRBD1 (5 bases). CDR1 is MNHEY, CDR2 SVGEGT, per germline. This CDR3 is built from 19 residues. The CDR3 spells CATSYSRLDNRGANYGYTF. The CDR3 DNA reads TGTGCCACCAGTTACTCGAGGCTGGACAATAGGGGCGCTAACTATGGCTACACCTTC.

The CDR3 protein is CASSWEEDYEQYF. The CDR3 region has the DNA TGTGCCAGCAGCTGGGAAGAAGACTACGAGCAGTACTTC. V gene TRBV11-1 combines with J gene TRBJ2-7; D gene ambiguous. Trimming left V 4 bases short and J 3 bases short, with 10 bases between. The germline CDR1 and CDR2 sequences are SGHAT and FQDESV (reference sequence). This CDR3 spans 13 amino acids.

This clonotype was seen at least ten times. The chain couples TRBV19 to TRBJ2-1; 8 bases are a match to TRBD2. Germline CDR1 and CDR2: LNHDA and SQIVND (reference sequence). The CDR3 loop spans 16 amino acids. The V gene end was trimmed by 6 bases and the J gene end by 0 bases; junction bases not matched to a gene: 7. The CDR3 region is CASRLAGRSSYNEQFF. The CDR3 DNA reads TGTGCCAGTAGATTAGCGGGACGGAGCTCCTACAATGAGCAGTTCTTC.

Remarks on this clonotype: A read error is likely, as this CDR3 ends without the conserved phenylalanine or tryptophan. Because the CDR3's place on the DNA is in doubt, the DNA is left out and the CDR3 is given as listed by TCRdb. V usage is TRBV20-1 and J usage is TRBJ1-2. Germline CDR1 reads DFQATT; CDR2 reads SNEGSKA (reference sequence). The CDR3 numbers 11 amino acids, ends counted. This CDR3 reads CSARVRAAETL.

The V and J genes are TRBV27 and TRBJ2-1; 12 bases align to TRBD1. V was clipped by 4 bases and J by 3 bases; unmatched bases: 7. Looked up from germline, CDR1 is MNHEY and CDR2 is SMNVEV (reference sequence). The CDR3 is 17 residues long. The chain's CDR3 is CASSSPGDRGLYNEQFF. CDR3 coding DNA: TGTGCCAGCAGTTCCCCCGGGGACAGGGGGCTCTACAATGAGCAGTTCTTC.

This clonotype was seen ten or more times. The chain combines TRBV6-2 or TRBV6-3 with TRBJ2-1; 9 nucleotides align to TRBD2. In germline, CDR1 is MNHEY, CDR2 SVGEGT. This CDR3 is built from 14 residues. J lost 5 bases, V lost 5 bases, and 4 bases had no gene match. CDR3 loop: CASSEAGGNNEQFF. The CDR3 DNA sequence: TGTGCCAGCAGTGAAGCGGGGGGAAACAATGAGCAGTTCTTC.

The V gene is TRBV19, the J gene TRBJ2-1, with no clear D. The germline CDR1 and CDR2 sequences are LNHDA and SQIVND (reference sequence). The CDR3 extends over 15 amino acids. The V and J ends lost 5 bases and 0 bases respectively, with 11 bases between them. The CDR3 region is CASSALEPSYNEQFF. The CDR3 DNA is TGTGCCAGTAGTGCCCTAGAACCCTCCTACAATGAGCAGTTCTTC.

This clonotype has a count of ten or more. V and J are TRBV29-1 and TRBJ2-3; D gene ambiguous. The germline CDR1 and CDR2 sequences are SQVTM and ANQGSEA. CDR3 length: 13 residues. Trimming pared 1 base from V and 0 bases from J, leaving 5 bases between. The CDR3 region is CSVEVVSTDTQYF. The CDR3 DNA follows: TGCAGCGTTGAAGTCGTTAGCACAGATACGCAGTATTTT.

This clonotype was seen repeatedly, ten times or more. The chain couples TRBV6-5 to TRBJ1-1; D is unresolved. Per germline, CDR1 MNHEY and CDR2 SVGAGI. V was trimmed by 3 bases and J by 1 base, leaving 6 bases between them. The CDR3 totals 13 residues. In nucleotides, the CDR3 is TGTGCCAGCAGTTATTGGGGGAACACTGAAGCTTTCTTT. Its translation is CASSYWGNTEAFF.

The chain uses TRBV28 and TRBJ2-5; 8 nucleotides line up with TRBD1. The CDR3 sequence is 15 residues long. CDR1 is MDHEN and CDR2 is SYDVKM in the germline V gene. With 3 bases clipped from V and 5 bases from J, the junction kept 8 bases outside the gene matches. For the CDR3, the DNA is TGTGCCAGCAGTTTCGTAGGCAGGGGGCCCGAGACCCAGTACTTC. This gives the protein CASSFVGRGPETQYF.

The sample holds many counts of this clonotype. The gene calls are TRBV12-3 or TRBV12-4 and TRBJ2-1, with 11 bases fitting TRBD1. The J segment lost 6 bases and the V segment lost 6 bases, leaving 7 bases of the junction unmatched. This CDR3 contains 15 residues. CDR3 in amino acids: CASSPGTGGINEQFF. CDR3 nucleotide sequence: TGTGCCAGCAGCCCTGGGACAGGGGGAATCAATGAGCAGTTCTTC.

As regards this clonotype: A much more abundant neighbour one base away suggests this may be a read error. The chain links TRBV7-2 to TRBJ2-7; D is perhaps TRBD1 (5 bases). Germline V lookup: CDR1 SGHTA, CDR2 FQGNSA. V lost 5 bases to trimming and J lost 5 bases, with 10 bases between them. The CDR3 has 12 amino acids. The CDR3 region has the DNA TGTGCCAGCAGCAATCAGGGCAACGAGCAGTACTTC. This encodes CASSNQGNEQYF.

This clonotype was detected ten times or more. The gene calls are TRBV6-1 and TRBJ2-7; D is ambiguous. The CDR3 length is 12 residues. Germline V gene sequence: CDR1 MNHNS, CDR2 SASEGT. Trimming removed 6 bases from V and 3 bases from J, with 9 bases in between. CDR3 DNA sequence: TGTGCCAGCAGAGGCAGGCACTACGAGCAGTACTTC. Its translation: CASRGRHYEQYF.